Listed below are T cell receptor beta chains from one sample, sequenced in a study of T cell repertoires in cytomegalovirus infection. MiXCR, run by TCRdb on the reads, gives a single entry per CDR3 protein. The profile shows some 400,000 distinct CDR3 sequences, roughly 30% of them singletons. The sequenced material came from PBMCs. The receptors come from a human donor in good health (CMV status not recorded). Some clones in this sample may be carry-over from other donors' samples. Each CDR3 is given with its conserved first and last residue. The D gene is left open where the match is weak. The listing skips clone size in some rows; elsewhere it reads once, few, many or a size class.

j_call | d_call | v_call | clone_size | cdr3_aa | cdr3_nt
TRBJ1-2 | . | TRBV7-2 | many | CASSFGVNYGYTF | TGTGCCAGCAGCTTCGGTGTTAACTATGGCTACACCTTC
TRBJ1-5 | . | TRBV19 | . | CASSPRTVPTDQPQHF | TGTGCCAGTAGTCCCCGGACAGTGCCTACCGATCAGCCCCAGCATTTT
TRBJ1-1 | TRBD1 | TRBV2 | few | CASSEAGQGAAFF | TGTGCCAGCAGTGAAGCGGGACAGGGAGCAGCTTTCTTT
TRBJ2-7 | TRBD1 | TRBV6-2/TRBV6-3 | . | CASLRDSYYEQYF | TGTGCCAGCCTAAGGGACAGCTACTACGAGCAGTACTTC
TRBJ1-2 | . | TRBV20-1 | . | CSARTGHSYGYTF | TGCAGTGCTAGAACGGGACACTCCTATGGCTACACCTTC
TRBJ2-7 | . | TRBV12-3/TRBV12-4 | few | CASSLNPDEQYF | TGTGCCAGCAGTTTAAACCCGGACGAGCAGTACTTC
TRBJ2-5 | . | TRBV7-8 | . | CASSSLGVQETQYF | TGTGCCAGCAGCTCCCTTGGGGTTCAAGAGACCCAGTACTTC
TRBJ2-7 | TRBD2 | TRBV7-9 | . | CASSRGGGSEQYF | TGTGCCAGCTCGCGGGGCGGGGGGTCCGAGCAGTACTTC
TRBJ2-3 | . | TRBV7-9 | few | CASSPQKISTDTQYF | TGTGCCAGCAGCCCCCAGAAAATAAGCACAGATACGCAGTATTTT
TRBJ2-3 | TRBD2 | TRBV11-3 | . | CASSLVLAGASGDTQYF | TGTGCCAGCAGCTTAGTTCTAGCGGGGGCCTCCGGAGATACGCAGTATTTT
TRBJ2-7 | TRBD1 | TRBV20-1 | once | CSARDPDRDHEQYF | TGCAGTGCTAGAGATCCCGACAGGGACCACGAGCAGTACTTC
TRBJ1-1 | TRBD1 | TRBV29-1 | . | CSATGTGAKNTEAFF | TGCAGCGCCACTGGGACAGGGGCCAAGAACACTGAAGCTTTCTTT
TRBJ2-7 | . | TRBV5-4 | . | CASSGGGTHEQYF | TGTGCCAGCAGTGGGGGGGGCACCCACGAGCAGTACTTC
TRBJ2-7 | . | TRBV6-2/TRBV6-3 | once | CASSYSSRSYEQYF | TGTGCCAGCAGTTACTCGAGCAGGTCCTACGAGCAGTACTTC
TRBJ1-2 | . | TRBV7-2 | . | CASSGQGSRVYPF | TGTGCCAGCAGCGGACAAGGGAGTCGGGTCTACCCCTTC
TRBJ2-7 | TRBD2 | TRBV28 | few | CASRTGLGGGSYEQYF | TGTGCCAGCAGAACTGGGTTGGGCGGGGGCTCCTACGAGCAGTACTTC
TRBJ2-3 | TRBD2 | TRBV4-3 | few | CASSQETASGGTDTQYF | TGCGCCAGCAGCCAAGAGACGGCTAGCGGGGGCACAGATACGCAGTATTTT
TRBJ2-5 | . | TRBV7-6 | . | CASSLEVPSIGETQYF | TGTGCCAGCAGCTTAGAGGTACCGAGTATAGGAGAGACCCAGTACTTC
TRBJ1-1 | . | TRBV15 | . | CATSRYSSAADTEAFF | TGTGCCACCAGCAGATACTCGAGTGCGGCGGACACTGAAGCTTTCTTT
TRBJ1-5 | . | TRBV7-2 | many | CASSLVWADNQPQHF | TGTGCCAGCAGCTTAGTGTGGGCAGACAATCAGCCCCAGCATTTT
TRBJ1-3 | . | TRBV5-4 | . | CASSPSSPGISGNTIYF | TGTGCCAGCAGCCCTAGTTCTCCGGGGATATCTGGAAACACCATATATTTT
TRBJ1-4 | . | TRBV7-6 | few | CASSYSPERKLFF | TGTGCCAGCAGCTACTCACCCGAAAGGAAGCTGTTTTTT
TRBJ2-3 | TRBD2 | TRBV7-3 | many | CASSLTGTSGRTDTQYF | TGTGCCAGCAGCTTGACCGGGACTAGCGGCCGCACAGATACGCAGTATTTT
TRBJ1-1 | . | TRBV28 | few | CASSSPGGPNTEAFF | TGTGCCAGCAGCTCCCCCGGGGGGCCGAACACTGAAGCTTTCTTT
TRBJ1-2 | . | TRBV7-3 | . | CASSLSNADGYTF | TGTGCCAGCAGCTTAAGTAATGCGGATGGCTACACCTTC
TRBJ2-3 | . | TRBV29-1 | . | CSVEDPEGLTDTQYF | TGCAGCGTTGAAGATCCCGAGGGGCTCACAGATACGCAGTATTTT
TRBJ1-2 | . | TRBV7-2 | few | CASSLGGEVRNYGYTF | TGTGCCAGCAGCTTAGGGGGAGAGGTCAGAAACTATGGCTACACCTTC
TRBJ1-2 | TRBD1 | TRBV7-2 | many | CASSLAPTGLVDGYTF | TGTGCCAGCAGCTTAGCGCCGACAGGGTTGGTCGATGGCTACACCTTC
TRBJ2-7 | TRBD2 | TRBV20-1 | . | CSAREVGTSGGPSDVQYF | TGCAGTGCTAGAGAAGTAGGGACTAGCGGGGGGCCGTCTGATGTGCAGTACTTC
TRBJ2-2 | TRBD1 | TRBV28 | . | CASSPQGFTGELFF | TGTGCCAGCAGCCCACAGGGGTTCACCGGGGAGCTGTTTTTT
TRBJ2-1 | TRBD2 | TRBV2 | few | CASQRGGYNEQFF | TGTGCCAGCCAGCGGGGGGGCTACAATGAGCAGTTCTTC
TRBJ2-2 | TRBD2 | TRBV4-3 | . | CASSLNSGGAGELFF | TGCGCCAGCAGCCTAAACAGCGGGGGGGCCGGGGAGCTGTTTTTT
TRBJ1-3 | . | TRBV18 | few | CASSPSGSAGNTIYF | TGTGCCAGCTCACCGTCGGGGAGCGCTGGAAACACCATATATTTT
TRBJ2-5 | TRBD1 | TRBV6-1 | . | CASGTGEQDTQYF | TGTGCCAGCGGCACAGGGGAGCAAGATACCCAGTACTTC
TRBJ1-1 | TRBD1 | TRBV5-8 | . | CASSLLGGPEAFF | TGTGCCAGCAGCTTGTTAGGGGGCCCTGAAGCTTTCTTT
TRBJ1-4 | . | TRBV6-5 | many | CASSYSGGDEKLFF | TGTGCCAGCAGTTACTCTGGGGGGGATGAAAAACTGTTTTTT
TRBJ1-1 | . | TRBV5-1 | few | CASSLARGGAEAFF | TGCGCCAGCAGCTTGGCCCGAGGGGGTGCTGAAGCTTTCTTT
TRBJ2-4 | TRBD1 | TRBV5-6 | . | CASSFPMDRELVNIQYF | TGTGCCAGCAGCTTCCCCATGGACAGGGAGTTAGTAAACATTCAGTACTTC
TRBJ2-1 | . | TRBV6-5 | . | CASSQLAGAYNEQFF | TGTGCCAGCAGTCAACTGGCCGGAGCGTACAATGAGCAGTTCTTC
TRBJ1-4 | . | TRBV28 | . | CASRTTNEKLFF | TGTGCCAGTCGCACAACTAATGAAAAACTGTTTTTT
TRBJ1-6 | TRBD1 | TRBV19 | . | CASTVNTGTGNSPLHF | TGTGCCAGTACCGTGAATACTGGGACAGGGAATTCACCCCTCCACTTT
TRBJ1-6 | . | TRBV28 | . | CASSLAGMFSPLHF | TGTGCCAGCAGTTTAGCAGGGATGTTTTCACCCCTCCACTTT
TRBJ2-7 | TRBD1 | TRBV7-9 | . | CASSPDRGGPPYPYEQYF | TGTGCCAGCAGCCCAGACAGGGGAGGACCTCCTTACCCCTACGAGCAGTACTTC
TRBJ1-6 | . | TRBV5-5 | . | CASSPGPHNSPLHF | TGTGCCAGCAGCCCGGGACCCCATAATTCACCCCTCCACTTT
TRBJ1-6 | . | TRBV6-6 | . | CASRGVENSPLHF | TGTGCCAGCAGGGGGGTTGAAAATTCACCCCTCCACTTT
TRBJ2-3 | TRBD1 | TRBV12-3/TRBV12-4 | few | CASSLEMAGGITDTQYF | TGTGCCAGCAGTTTAGAAATGGCAGGGGGTATCACAGATACGCAGTATTTT
TRBJ2-5 | TRBD1 | TRBV14 | . | CASCHRDRGYQETQYF | TGTGCCAGCTGCCACCGAGACAGGGGATACCAAGAGACCCAGTACTTC
TRBJ2-7 | . | TRBV6-6 | . | CASRTGTHYEQYF | TGTGCCAGCAGAACCGGGACTCACTACGAGCAGTACTTC
TRBJ1-1 | . | TRBV12-3/TRBV12-4 | many | CASRIQANTEAFF | TGTGCCAGCAGGATCCAGGCGAACACTGAAGCTTTCTTT
TRBJ1-4 | . | TRBV7-9 | . | CASSVGDLDNEKLFF | TGTGCCAGCAGCGTCGGAGATTTAGATAATGAAAAACTGTTTTTT
TRBJ1-5 | TRBD1 | TRBV24-1 | . | CATSDRGPQPQHF | TGTGCCACCAGTGACAGGGGGCCTCAGCCCCAGCATTTT
TRBJ1-1 | . | TRBV19 | many | CASSLSGPRTEAFF | TGTGCCAGTAGTTTATCGGGCCCGAGGACTGAAGCTTTCTTT